A single sample is the source of the 16 T cell receptor beta chains below, sequenced in a study of cytomegalovirus exposure and HLA in healthy donors (TCRdb year 2017). Library construction relied on the immunoSEQ multiplex PCR assay. TCRdb carries this immuneACCESS record with in-frame sequences only. Its versions omit some clonotypes, under half of them owing to an unresolved V gene in the studies checked, with the rest unexplained. Here the sample has some 120,000 clones; about 88% occur a single time. Jointly, the top ten make up around 1.5% of the sample. The material sequenced was PBMCs. The source is a young man in good health and CMV-seronegative.

The genes are TRBV5-5 and TRBJ2-5, with a weak D call TRBD2 (5 bases). Germline V gene lookup returns CDR1 SGHKS and CDR2 YYEKEE (reference sequence). This CDR3 comprises 14 residues. Trimming removed 0 bases at V and 4 bases at J, with 10 bases between. Here the CDR3 reads CASSLEPGSETQYF. The CDR3 region has the DNA TGTGCCAGCAGCTTGGAACCGGGATCAGAGACCCAGTACTTC.

V usage is TRBV5-1 and J usage is TRBJ2-5; 7 bases line up with TRBD2. This CDR3 has 16 amino acids. V lost 5 bases and J lost 2; bases outside the gene matches: 12. The germline CDR1 and CDR2 sequences are SGHRS and YFSETQ. The CDR3 nucleotides are TGCGCCAGCAGTCCTAGTGGGGGAGGGCCACAAGAGACCCAGTACTTC. It is translated as CASSPSGGGPQETQYF.

The chain has TRBV7-9 and TRBJ2-5; tentatively, D is TRBD1 (5 bases). Trimming pared 2 bases from V and 5 bases from J, leaving 15 bases between. The CDR3 loop spans 15 amino acids. From germline, CDR1 is SEHNR and CDR2 FQNEAQ (reference sequence). CDR3 sequence: CASSLRTLQTETQYF. For the CDR3, the DNA is TGTGCCAGCAGCTTAAGGACATTGCAAACGGAGACCCAGTACTTC.

The chain employs TRBV6-5 and TRBJ2-5; TRBD2 might be the D (5 bases). Germline V lookup: CDR1 MNHEY, CDR2 SVGAGI. The CDR3 spans 13 residues. V dropped 7 bases and J dropped 3 bases, with 12 bases sitting between them. CDR3 nucleotide sequence: TGTGCCAGCAACATGGACGGGGAAGAGACCCAGTACTTC. Protein product: CASNMDGEETQYF.

The chain uses TRBV6-5 and TRBJ1-2, with D possibly being TRBD1 (6 bases). V lost 4 bases, J lost 7 bases, and 19 bases lay in between. Germline CDR1 is MNHEY and CDR2 is SVGAGI. The CDR3 length is 15 residues. The CDR3 DNA follows: TGTGCCAGCAGTTCTCCGACTACAGGGTTAGGTGGCTACACCTTC. Encoded protein: CASSSPTTGLGGYTF.

The V gene is TRBV7-2, the J gene TRBJ2-1; a possible D gene is TRBD1 (5 bases). The CDR3 contains 13 residues. CDR1 is SGHTA and CDR2 is FQGNSA in the germline V gene. The V gene lost 4 bases and the J gene lost 8 bases, with 12 bases spanning the gap. CDR3 bases: TGTGCCAGCAGCTCTTACCAGGGATATGAGCAGTTCTTC. Amino acid sequence: CASSSYQGYEQFF.

The CDR3 DNA follows: TGTGCCAGCAGCTTGAATCCAGCGGCAGATACGCAGTATTTT. Protein product: CASSLNPAADTQYF. The chain combines TRBV7-2 with TRBJ2-3; the D gene is possibly TRBD2 (5 bases). Trimming removed 3 bases from V and 4 bases from J, with 11 bases in between. CDR1 is SGHTA, CDR2 FQGNSA, per germline. The CDR3 consists of 14 residues.

This rearrangement joins TRBV27 to TRBJ2-3; D perhaps matches TRBD2 (5 bases). The CDR3 runs 17 residues. The ends were cut back, 5 bases at V and 0 bases at J, with 18 bases in the middle. From germline, CDR1 is MNHEY and CDR2 SMNVEV (reference sequence). The CDR3 DNA reads as TGTGCCAGCAGTCCCCGGGTACGGGAAGTTAGCACAGATACGCAGTATTTT. Its protein product is CASSPRVREVSTDTQYF.

The rearrangement links TRBV6-1 to TRBJ1-5; maybe TRBD1 (5 bases). The CDR3 sequence is 15 residues long. Germline values: CDR1 MNHNS, CDR2 SASEGT. The germline V and J ends were trimmed by 6 bases and 2 bases, with 14 bases remaining between them. The CDR3 DNA sequence: TGTGCCAGCAGGGAGCAGGGCTTCGGCAATCAGCCCCAGCATTTT. It translates to CASREQGFGNQPQHF.

The chain carries TRBV7-2 and TRBJ2-7; D is undetermined. Germline assignment: CDR1 SGHTA and CDR2 FQGNSA. This CDR3 is built from 16 residues. The V and J ends lost 2 bases and 5 bases respectively, with 19 bases between them. CDR3 bases: TGTGCCAGCAGCTTATTTCATTCCACCCGACGGGACGAGCAGTACTTC. It codes for CASSLFHSTRRDEQYF.

The chain links TRBV5-6 to TRBJ1-1; D remains unclear. Germline V gene lookup returns CDR1 SGHDT and CDR2 YYEEEE. This CDR3 is built from 13 residues. V lost 7 bases, J lost 3 bases, and 13 bases lay in between. CDR3 DNA sequence: TGTGCCAGCGAGGACTCCCGCCACACTGAAGCTTTCTTT. It is translated as CASEDSRHTEAFF.

The J gene is TRBJ2-1, the V gene TRBV2; 14 bases line up with TRBD2. The CDR3 loop spans 15 amino acids. Trimming cost V 4 bases and J 12 bases; bases outside gene matches: 8. The germline CDR1 and CDR2 sequences are SNHLY and FYNNEI. CDR3 sequence: CASSAGTSGSFRQFF. Written as DNA, the CDR3 is TGTGCCAGCAGTGCGGGGACTAGCGGGAGTTTCCGGCAGTTCTTC.

This chain uses TRBV27 with TRBJ2-2; 10 bases are shared with TRBD2. The CDR3 runs 18 residues. Germline lookup yields CDR1 MNHEY and CDR2 SMNVEV (reference sequence). The V segment lost 3 bases and the J segment 7 bases; nucleotides outside the gene matches: 14. The CDR3 here is CASSFTTLGLAIGGELFF. The CDR3 DNA is TGTGCCAGCAGTTTCACAACCTTGGGACTAGCGATAGGCGGGGAGCTGTTTTTT.

The V gene is TRBV5-1, the J gene TRBJ2-7, with 7 bases that match TRBD1. The CDR3 has 13 amino acids. In germline, CDR1 is SGHRS, CDR2 YFSETQ. With 2 bases clipped from V and 4 bases from J, the junction kept 3 bases outside the gene matches. The CDR3 DNA sequence: TGCGCCAGCAGCTTAACAGGGGTATACGAGCAGTACTTC. Encoded protein: CASSLTGVYEQYF.

The V and J genes are TRBV5-4 and TRBJ1-6; the D gene is possibly TRBD1 (5 bases). The CDR3 spans 14 residues. The germline V gene has CDR1 SGHNT and CDR2 YYREEE (reference sequence). Deletions cut 2 bases from V and 5 bases from J, with 8 bases between. The DNA of the CDR3 is TGTGCCAGCAGCTTAGGGGTAAATAATTCACCCCTCCACTTT. Its translation is CASSLGVNNSPLHF. Complete variable domain (other parts from reference TRBV5-4 and TRBJ1-6): ETGVTQSPTHLIKTRGQQVTLRCSSQSGHNTVSWYQQALGQGPQFIFQYYREEENGRGNFPPRFSGLQFPNYSSELNVNALELDDSALYLCASSLGVNNSPLHFGNGTRLTVT.

This chain joins TRBV19 and TRBJ1-5, with 10 positions matching TRBD1. Germline CDR1 and CDR2: LNHDA and SQIVND (reference sequence). CDR3 length equals 15 residues. J was trimmed by 4 bases and V by 9 bases; bases with no gene match: 9. The CDR3 DNA reads TGTGCCAGCCTCCGGGACAGGGGCGAGAATCAGCCCCAGCATTTT. This translates into CASLRDRGENQPQHF. The full variable domain, with the rest looked up from reference TRBV19 and TRBJ1-5, is DGGITQSPKYLFRKEGQNVTLSCEQNLNHDAMYWYRQDPGQGLRLIYYSQIVNDFQKGDIAEGYSVSREKKESFPLTVTSAQKNPTAFYLCASLRDRGENQPQHFGDGTRLSIL.